The 24 T cell receptor beta chains below come from one sample, sequenced in a study of prognosis after radiotherapy for stage I lung cancer. From genomic DNA, two-round multiplex PCR was used to amplify TCR beta CDR3. With primers specific to each TRBV and TRBJ gene, the first-round PCR was performed. TCRdb recomputed calls from the multiplex PCR reads with MiXCR, one row per CDR3 protein. This sample has roughly 23,000 distinct CDR3 sequences, with around 46% found just once. Sequenced here: PBMCs, sampled before or after stereotactic body radiation therapy (not recorded which). Every receptor here comes from a donor aged 50 or older with non-small cell lung cancer.

A remark on this clonotype: Mismatch with germline at one junction end may stem from a read error. The chain recombines TRBV27 with TRBJ1-5; D uncertain. The germline CDR1 and CDR2 sequences are MNHEY and SMNVEV (reference sequence). This CDR3 is built from 14 residues. CDR3 amino acids: CASSSSMGNQPHHF. The CDR3, as DNA: TGTGCCAGCAGTTCCAGCATGGGCAATCAGCCCCATCATTTT.

Details on this clonotype: A single base separates this from a much larger clone, so it may be a read error. This chain links TRBV5-4 with TRBJ1-2, with no clear D. Trimming removed 3 bases from V and 0 bases from J, with 12 bases in between. The CDR3 length is 15 residues. The germline CDR1 and CDR2 sequences are SGHNT and YYREEE (reference sequence). The CDR3 reads CASSSPEQTNYGYTF. CDR3 DNA sequence: TGTGCCAGCAGCTCCCCGGAACAGACTAACTATGGCTACACCTTC.

Here the CDR3 DNA reads TGTGCCAGCAAGGCGGCAGGGGACTCCTACGAGCAGTACTTC. Translating it yields CASKAAGDSYEQYF. This sequence joins TRBV6-2 or TRBV6-3 and TRBJ2-7; a weak D match, TRBD1 (6 bases). Germline CDR1 MNHEY, CDR2 SVGEGT. The CDR3 runs 14 residues. The V end lost 7 bases, the J end lost 0 bases, and 13 bases lay between the germline ends.

This clonotype was recorded a few times. The chain carries TRBV7-3 and TRBJ2-1; possibly TRBD1 or TRBD2 for D (5 bases each). The CDR3 spans 15 residues. Germline V lookup: CDR1 SGHTA, CDR2 FQGTGA. V lost 4 bases, J lost 1 base, and 11 bases lay in between. CDR3: CASSSGTGSYNEQFF. CDR3 sequence (DNA): TGTGCCAGCAGCTCGGGGACCGGATCCTACAATGAGCAGTTCTTC.

This chain uses TRBV6-5 with TRBJ2-2; maybe TRBD2 (5 bases). This CDR3 region has 16 residues. CDR1 is MNHEY, CDR2 SVGAGI, per germline. Between the trimmed V and J ends, which lost 4 bases and 6 bases, there was a span of 18 bases. The CDR3 protein is CASSLERADLSGELFF. CDR3 in DNA: TGTGCCAGCAGTTTGGAGAGGGCGGATTTGTCCGGGGAGCTGTTTTTT.

This clonotype was counted many times. The chain couples TRBV5-5 to TRBJ1-4; D is unresolved. CDR1 and CDR2 (germline): SGHKS, YYEKEE (reference sequence). The V end lost 4 bases, the J end lost 8 bases, and 18 bases lay between the germline ends. The CDR3 contains 15 residues. CDR3 sequence (DNA): TGTGCCAGCAGCGATTTACGTGGTTCGGGGGAAAAACTGTTTTTT. This encodes CASSDLRGSGEKLFF.

This clonotype was seen many times. The CDR3 sequence: CASSSTTGSFPGTQYF. The CDR3, as DNA: TGTGCCAGCAGCTCTACCACGGGCAGCTTCCCAGGGACCCAGTACTTC. The gene calls are TRBV7-9 and TRBJ2-5; D is ambiguous. The ends were cut back, 4 bases at V and 7 bases at J, with 22 bases in the middle. Germline CDR1 and CDR2: SEHNR and FQNEAQ (reference sequence). The CDR3 loop spans 16 amino acids.

This clonotype was observed at least ten times. The CDR3 region has the DNA TGTGCCAGCAGCTTGGCGACAGGGAACACCTACGAGCAGTACTTC. Translation: CASSLATGNTYEQYF. This chain joins TRBV5-4 and TRBJ2-7, with 7 nucleotides matching TRBD1. Trimming took 0 bases from V and 2 from J; bases not matched to a gene: 5. This CDR3 has 15 amino acids. Germline V gene sequence: CDR1 SGHNT, CDR2 YYREEE (reference sequence).

This clonotype was seen at least ten times. The V gene is TRBV18, the J gene TRBJ2-2; 11 bases align to TRBD1. The germline V gene has CDR1 KGHSH and CDR2 LQKENI. The CDR3 is 15 residues long. V trimming: 1 base; J trimming: 10 bases; junction bases outside the gene matches: 5. The CDR3 nucleotides are TGTGCCAGCTCACCACAGGGACAGGGGGTCGAGGAGCTGTTTTTT. Translation: CASSPQGQGVEELFF.

This clonotype has more than one count but fewer than ten. A far larger clone is just one base off, so this is likely a read error. Here the CDR3 DNA reads TGTACCAGCAGCTTAGAGGCGGGTTTTCAGCAGCCCCAGCATTTT. This sequence encodes CTSSLEAGFQQPQHF. The genes are TRBV7-8 and TRBJ1-5, with D uncertain. This CDR3 region has 15 residues. Per germline, CDR1 SGHVS and CDR2 FQNEAQ. Looking up the rest from reference TRBV7-8 and TRBJ1-5 gives the full variable domain: GAGVSQSPRYKVAKRGQDVALRCDPISGHVSLFWYQQALGQGPEFLTYFQNEAQLDKSGLPSDRFFAERPEGSVSTLKIQRTQQEDSAVYLCTSSLEAGFQQPQHFGDGTRLSIL.

Comment on this clonotype: At one end, the junction sequence differs from germline, possibly due to a read error. The rearrangement uses TRBV20-1 and TRBJ1-5, with no clear D. The CDR3 totals 14 residues. CDR1 is DFQATT, CDR2 SNEGSKA, per germline (reference sequence). This CDR3 reads CSDGYGRSNQPQHF. The CDR3 DNA reads as TGCAGTGACGGGTACGGGAGAAGCAATCAGCCCCAACATTTT.

A word on this clonotype: One end of the junction is discordant with germline, which a read error may explain. The V and J genes are TRBV7-9 and TRBJ2-5, with 12 bases lining up with TRBD2. The CDR3 covers 17 residues. The germline V gene encodes CDR1 SEHNR and CDR2 FQNEAQ (reference sequence). CDR3 sequence: CASSSWTSGTLQDTQYF. The CDR3 region has the DNA TGTGCCAGCAGCTCCTGGACTAGCGGGACGCTCCAAGATACCCAGTACTTC.

Worth noting for this clonotype: A much larger clone lies a single base off, so this may be a read error. The chain employs TRBV9 and TRBJ1-2, with D tentatively TRBD1 (5 bases). The CDR3 sequence is 12 residues long. Germline loops: CDR1 SGDLS, CDR2 YYNGEE. The germline V and J ends were trimmed by 3 bases and 4 bases, with 7 bases remaining between them. Written as DNA, the CDR3 is TGTGCCAGCAGCGCACAGGTCTATGGCTACACCTTC. As protein: CASSAQVYGYTF.

This clonotype is medium-sized within its sample. The V call is TRBV6-6, the J call TRBJ2-3; 7 bases fit TRBD1. The J segment lost 5 bases and the V segment lost 1 base, leaving 6 bases of the junction unmatched. The CDR3 totals 15 residues. The V gene's germline CDR1 is MNHNY and CDR2 SVGAGI (reference sequence). The CDR3: CASSYLRGGEDTQYF. In DNA form, the CDR3 reads TGTGCCAGCAGTTACTTGAGAGGGGGCGAAGATACGCAGTATTTT.

In this sample, this clonotype turned up many times. This chain links TRBV12-3 or TRBV12-4 with TRBJ2-1, with 7 bases matching TRBD1. The V and J ends lost 1 base and 7 bases, in that order; junction bases with no gene match: 10. CDR3 size: 16 residues. The CDR3 region has the DNA TGTGCCAGCAGTTTAGGAGGGGGCTGGTTAATGAATGAGCAGTTCTTC. It is translated as CASSLGGGWLMNEQFF.

This clonotype has a count of ten or more. The genes are TRBV18 and TRBJ1-4; D is undetermined. CDR3 length equals 15 residues. V dropped 3 bases and J dropped 4 bases, with 12 bases sitting between them. CDR1 and CDR2 from the germline V gene are KGHSH and LQKENI. CDR3 nucleotides: TGTGCCAGCTCACCGGGTGCCGGACGTAATGAAAAACTGTTTTTT. This sequence encodes CASSPGAGRNEKLFF. Complete variable domain (other parts from reference TRBV18 and TRBJ1-4): NAGVMQNPRHLVRRRGQEARLRCSPMKGHSHVYWYRQLPEEGLKFMVYLQKENIIDESGMPKERFSAEFPKEGPSILRIQQVVRGDSAAYFCASSPGAGRNEKLFFGSGTQLSVL.

At least ten counts were recorded for this clonotype. The rearrangement uses TRBV5-6 and TRBJ2-5; a possible D gene is TRBD2 (6 bases). The germline V gene encodes CDR1 SGHDT and CDR2 YYEEEE. Trimming cost V 4 bases and J 5 bases, with 12 bases left between them. CDR3 size: 13 residues. This chain's CDR3 is CASSPGTPETQYF. The CDR3 nucleotides read TGTGCCAGCAGCCCTGGGACTCCTGAGACCCAGTACTTC.

This clonotype was observed many times. This rearrangement joins TRBV11-3 to TRBJ1-2; no definite D call. V gave up 5 bases and J gave up 0 bases, with 19 bases separating them. There are 17 residues in the CDR3. Per germline, CDR1 SGHNT and CDR2 YENEEA. CDR3 bases: TGTGCCAGCAGCCCTGAGACAAGGGTGTGGGCTAACTATGGCTACACCTTC. Translated, it gives CASSPETRVWANYGYTF.

This clonotype is termed medium-sized. The chain joins TRBV6-5 to TRBJ1-6; D uncertain. Germline V gives CDR1 MNHEY, CDR2 SVGAGI. The CDR3 totals 13 residues. V gave up 3 bases and J gave up 10 bases, with 10 bases separating them. CDR3 sequence: CASSYGVVSPLHF. CDR3 coding DNA: TGTGCCAGCAGTTATGGGGTTGTCTCACCCCTCCACTTT.

As to this clonotype: Germline is not matched at one junction end, which may reflect a read error. The chain links TRBV11-2 to TRBJ1-2, with a weak D call TRBD1 (5 bases). This CDR3 contains 16 residues. Per germline, CDR1 SGHAT and CDR2 FQNNGV. The CDR3 is CAGSLFLRAGDGGYTF. The CDR3 coding sequence is TGTGCCGGCAGCTTATTCCTTCGGGCGGGGGACGGGGGCTACACCTTC.

On this clonotype itself: Its ends do not fully match the called genes, so a read error is possible. The CDR3 nucleotides read TGTGCCAGCAGCTCTCGTGTGAAGGGGGTTTATGTCTACACCTTC. It yields the protein CASSSRVKGVYVYTF. The chain links TRBV7-2 to TRBJ1-2; a weak D match, TRBD1 (6 bases). Germline loops: CDR1 SGHTA, CDR2 FQGNSA. The CDR3 has 15 residues.

This clonotype occurred many times. The chain employs TRBV7-7 and TRBJ1-2; tentative D call: TRBD1 (5 bases). Germline loops: CDR1 SSHAT, CDR2 FNYEAQ (reference sequence). The CDR3 length is 18 residues. V lost 1 base and J 1 base, leaving 19 bases between the germline ends. CDR3: CASSLGWDRRRNNYGYTF. The CDR3 bases are TGTGCCAGCAGCTTAGGGTGGGACCGTAGAAGAAATAACTATGGCTACACCTTC.

This chain uses TRBV3-1 with TRBJ2-5; D gene uncertain. This CDR3 is 12 amino acids long. Germline V gives CDR1 LGHDT, CDR2 YNNKEL (reference sequence). V lost 4 bases, J lost 0 bases, and 3 bases lay in between. This CDR3 reads CASSPNQETQYF. CDR3 DNA: TGTGCCAGCAGCCCTAACCAAGAGACCCAGTACTTC.

The chain employs TRBV20-1 and TRBJ2-5; D is uncertain. V dropped 4 bases and J dropped 1 base, with 13 bases sitting between them. This CDR3 contains 14 residues. Germline CDR1 and CDR2: DFQATT and SNEGSKA (reference sequence). The CDR3 sequence is CSAKNPGSQETQYF. Written as DNA, the CDR3 is TGCAGTGCTAAAAACCCAGGCTCCCAAGAGACCCAGTACTTC.